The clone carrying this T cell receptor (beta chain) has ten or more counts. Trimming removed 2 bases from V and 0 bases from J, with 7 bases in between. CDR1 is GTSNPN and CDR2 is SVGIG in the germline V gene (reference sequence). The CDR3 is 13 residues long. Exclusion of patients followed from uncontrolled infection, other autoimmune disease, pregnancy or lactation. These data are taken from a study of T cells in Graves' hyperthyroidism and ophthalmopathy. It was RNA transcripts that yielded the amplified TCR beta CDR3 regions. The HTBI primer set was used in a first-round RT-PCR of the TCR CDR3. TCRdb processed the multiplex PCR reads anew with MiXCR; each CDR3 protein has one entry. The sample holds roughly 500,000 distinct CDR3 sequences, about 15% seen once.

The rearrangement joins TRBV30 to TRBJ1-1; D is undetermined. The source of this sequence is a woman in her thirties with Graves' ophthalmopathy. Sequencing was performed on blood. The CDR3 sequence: CAWSTLVNTEAFF. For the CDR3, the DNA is TGTGCCTGGAGTACCCTGGTGAACACTGAAGCTTTCTTT. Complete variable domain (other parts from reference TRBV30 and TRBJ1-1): SQTIHQWPATLVQPVGSPLSLECTVEGTSNPNLYWYRQAAGRGLQLLFYSVGIGQISSEVPQNLSASRPQDRQFILSSKKLLLSDSGFYLCAWSTLVNTEAFFGQGTRLTVV.